The clone carrying this T cell receptor (beta chain) came up many times. TCRbeta library preparation incorporated unique molecular identifiers. TCRdb called the PCR reads again in MiXCR, with one record for every CDR3 protein. The table has about 110,000 distinct CDR3 sequences, about 9.3% seen once. This entry comes from a study of T-cell reconstitution after alpha-beta-depleted transplantation in children. This CDR3 has 14 residues. Germline CDR1 SEHNR, CDR2 FQNEAQ (reference sequence). This TCR was recovered from a human donor who donated a stem cell graft to a child with acute lymphoblastic leukemia. The V call is TRBV7-9, the J call TRBJ2-5, with D possibly matching TRBD1 (6 bases). Sequencing was performed on PBMCs from the stem cell graft donor, taken from the stem cell graft. The CDR3 here is CSVDMGAHQETQYF. The DNA of the CDR3 is TGTTCGGTGGACATGGGGGCCCACCAAGAGACCCAGTACTTC.